The 11 T cell receptor beta chains below come from one sample, sequenced in a study of PD-L1 blockade in urothelial cancer (TCRdb year 2017). Explained via the paper, the time point label denotes: peripheral blood 6 weeks after treatment start. The receptor library was made with the immunoSEQ multiplex PCR assay. The table was pulled from immuneACCESS by TCRdb, which kept in-frame rearrangements only. Such tables lose some clones; where checked, under half of the loss comes from unresolved V genes, and the rest has no known cause. The sample table holds roughly 24,000 clones, of which 90% to 95% were seen once. The biggest ten clones account for about 11% of the sample. Sequenced here: PBMCs, sampled around atezolizumab (anti-PD-L1) treatment. Receptor source: an older woman with urothelial cancer.

V is TRBV2 and J is TRBJ2-7; possible D gene TRBD1, 6 bases. V was clipped by 6 bases and J by 0 bases, with 15 bases between them. Germline V gene lookup returns CDR1 SNHLY and CDR2 FYNNEI. The CDR3 extends over 15 amino acids. The CDR3 sequence is CASRGGRLSSYEQYF. The CDR3 DNA sequence: TGTGCCAGCAGAGGGGGTAGGCTGAGCTCCTACGAGCAGTACTTC.

The rearrangement joins TRBV7-9 to TRBJ1-1, with 10 bases that match TRBD1. The J segment lost 10 bases and the V segment lost 2 bases, leaving 10 bases of the junction unmatched. The V gene's germline CDR1 is SEHNR and CDR2 FQNEAQ (reference sequence). This CDR3 is built from 15 residues. CDR3 region: CASSLRTGGGILAFF. As DNA, the CDR3 is TGTGCCAGCAGCTTACGGACAGGGGGAGGGATCCTAGCTTTCTTT. Together with reference TRBV7-9 and TRBJ1-1, the CDR3 gives the full variable domain: DTGVSQNPRHKITKRGQNVTFRCDPISEHNRLYWYRQTLGQGPEFLTYFQNEAQLEKSRLLSDRFSAERPKGSFSTLEIQRTEQGDSAMYLCASSLRTGGGILAFFGQGTRLTVV.

The chain has TRBV4-1 and TRBJ2-5, with D maybe TRBD1 (5 bases). V was pared by 3 bases and J by 4 bases, with 12 bases between. Germline lookup yields CDR1 MGHRA and CDR2 YSYEKL. The CDR3 is made up of 14 amino acids. CDR3: CASSQERGSETQYF. For the CDR3, the DNA is TGCGCCAGCAGCCAGGAAAGGGGATCAGAGACCCAGTACTTC.

CDR3 coding DNA: TGTGCCAGTCGGGAGGGTTTTGGTCCCCTGGATTACGAGCAGTACTTC. It encodes CASREGFGPLDYEQYF. V usage is TRBV6-6 and J usage is TRBJ2-7; TRBD2 matches 8 bases. Germline trimming cut 9 bases from V and 4 bases from J; bases unmatched to any gene: 17. Per germline, CDR1 MNHNY and CDR2 SVGAGI (reference sequence). CDR3 size: 16 residues.

This chain connects TRBV5-4 to TRBJ2-5; TRBD2 agrees at 11 bases. The CDR3 is 16 residues long. The V and J ends lost 4 bases and 4 bases, in that order; junction bases with no gene match: 9. Germline V gene data show CDR1 as SGHNT and CDR2 as YYREEE (reference sequence). The CDR3 here is CASSLASGRTGETQYF. The CDR3 bases are TGTGCCAGCAGCCTAGCTAGCGGGAGGACGGGAGAGACCCAGTACTTC.

The V call is TRBV19, the J call TRBJ1-2, with a possible D match to TRBD1 (5 bases). CDR1 and CDR2 (germline): LNHDA, SQIVND (reference sequence). Trimming pared 3 bases from V and 0 bases from J, leaving 8 bases between. This CDR3 has 14 residues. The CDR3 sequence: CASSIDRANYGYTF. The DNA of the CDR3 is TGTGCCAGTAGTATTGACAGAGCTAACTATGGCTACACCTTC.

This chain joins TRBV14 and TRBJ1-2, with D possibly matching TRBD1 (5 bases). The V end was cut by 0 bases, the J end by 2 bases, with 13 bases between. From germline, CDR1 is SGHDN and CDR2 FVKESK. This CDR3 is 16 amino acids long. CDR3 DNA: TGTGCCAGCAGCCAAGATTTAGGAGGGGACAACTATGGCTACACCTTC. As protein: CASSQDLGGDNYGYTF.

This clone has a handful of counts. This chain links TRBV5-4 with TRBJ1-2; a weak D match, TRBD1 (6 bases). This CDR3 region has 14 residues. The V gene lost 4 bases and the J gene lost 2 bases, with 12 bases spanning the gap. Germline V CDR1 and CDR2: SGHNT, YYREEE (reference sequence). CDR3 bases: TGTGCCAGCAGCCTAGAAGGACAGAACTATGGCTACACCTTC. This gives the protein CASSLEGQNYGYTF.

J is TRBJ2-2 and V is TRBV7-9; D perhaps matches TRBD2 (6 bases). Deletions cut 0 bases from V and 6 bases from J, with 11 bases between. The CDR3 spans 15 residues. Looked up from germline, CDR1 is SEHNR and CDR2 is FQNEAQ (reference sequence). The CDR3: CASSLAGGVPGELFF. For the CDR3, the DNA is TGTGCCAGCAGCTTAGCGGGAGGCGTTCCCGGGGAGCTGTTTTTT.

This clone is a singleton in its sample. The rearrangement joins TRBV6-6 to TRBJ1-2; D is ambiguous. The CDR3 loop spans 15 amino acids. In germline, CDR1 is MNHNY, CDR2 SVGAGI (reference sequence). The V end lost 7 bases, the J end lost 2 bases, and 17 bases lay between the germline ends. CDR3 region: CASTELRSGNYGYTF. The CDR3 DNA follows: TGTGCCAGCACCGAACTCAGGTCGGGGAACTATGGCTACACCTTC.

The chain is built from TRBV19 and TRBJ1-5; 7 bases map to TRBD1. After removal of 9 bases from V and 0 bases from J, the junction contained 8 bases not matched to a gene. The CDR3 is 15 residues long. The V gene's germline CDR1 is LNHDA and CDR2 SQIVND (reference sequence). The CDR3 coding sequence is TGTGCCAGGAGAAACACAGGGGATAGCAATCAGCCCCAGCATTTT. Translated: CARRNTGDSNQPQHF.